This T cell receptor (beta chain) was obtained from a study of blood T cell repertoires in COVID-19. Study summary: The samples span acute and convalescent COVID-19 from the United States, Italy and Spain. T cells, B-cell-depleted T cells, or PBMCs supplied cDNA or gDNA.

This clone has just one count. Per the original data handling: Amplification from reference gene primers served as the basis for estimated nucleated cell counts. Produced via immunoSEQ multiplex PCR; TCRdb's table is partial and in-frame only. Clonal size and the V and J genes are those of that table, whereas D and trimming came from the DNA. The table includes 110,000 or so clones, roughly 80% detected once. Trimming at V came to 2 bases and at J to 5 bases, leaving 4 bases not matched to a gene. CDR3 length: 15 amino acids. Germline V gene data show CDR1 as MDHEN and CDR2 as SYDVKM. The source is a man aged 45-65 years with acute or convalescent COVID-19. The sequenced sample consisted of peripheral blood. This sequence joins TRBV28 and TRBJ2-3; 10 positions match TRBD2. Written as DNA, the CDR3 is TGTGCCAGCAGTTTACTAGCGGGGGTTGGAGATACGCAGTATTTT. Translation: CASSLLAGVGDTQYF.